The 12 T cell receptor beta chains below all came from one sample that was sequenced in a study of blood T cell repertoires in COVID-19. Clones were sequenced by immunoSEQ multiplex PCR, and TCRdb holds only the in-frame ones, with some missing. The table shows some 130,000 clones, with 88% occurring only once. Material: peripheral blood. These receptor sequences come from a middle-aged man with acute or convalescent COVID-19.

The V gene is TRBV27, the J gene TRBJ2-3; D is ambiguous. The CDR3 runs 17 residues. Trimming took 3 bases from V and 4 from J, leaving 20 bases between them. Germline loops: CDR1 MNHEY, CDR2 SMNVEV (reference sequence). CDR3 loop: CASSFVSLDSGPDTQYF. CDR3 in DNA: TGTGCCAGCAGTTTCGTGTCTCTAGATAGTGGCCCAGATACGCAGTATTTT.

V is TRBV28 and J is TRBJ1-1, with TRBD1 matching over 8 bases. Per germline, CDR1 MDHEN and CDR2 SYDVKM. This CDR3 contains 14 residues. The ends lost 6 bases at V and 5 bases at J; junction bases unmatched: 8. CDR3 bases: TGTGCCAGCAGCCTAGGACAGGGTTGGACTGAAGCTTTCTTT. Amino acid sequence: CASSLGQGWTEAFF.

The count of this clone is one. The chain is built from TRBV19 and TRBJ1-2, with D perhaps matching TRBD1 (6 bases). Germline CDR1 and CDR2: LNHDA and SQIVND (reference sequence). Trimming removed 7 bases at V and 3 bases at J, with 15 bases between. The CDR3 spans 14 residues. CDR3 in DNA: TGTGCCAGTACGGGGGGGCAGGCGCACTATGGCTACACCTTC. This codes for CASTGGQAHYGYTF. The entire variable domain, with the rest obtained from reference TRBV19 and TRBJ1-2, is as follows: DGGITQSPKYLFRKEGQNVTLSCEQNLNHDAMYWYRQDPGQGLRLIYYSQIVNDFQKGDIAEGYSVSREKKESFPLTVTSAQKNPTAFYLCASTGGQAHYGYTFGSGTRLTVV.

The chain has TRBV11-3 and TRBJ2-3; a weak D match, TRBD1 (5 bases). There are 12 residues in the CDR3. Germline V gene lookup returns CDR1 SGHNT and CDR2 YENEEA. V was cut by 5 bases and J by 10 bases, with 13 bases left in between. The CDR3 DNA follows: TGTGCCAGCAGCCCACGGACATATCCGCAGTATTTT. It is translated as CASSPRTYPQYF.

The genes are TRBV15 and TRBJ1-1; no clear D gene. This CDR3 contains 14 residues. Germline V CDR1 and CDR2: LNHNV, YYDKDF (reference sequence). V was pared by 1 base and J by 1 base, with 7 bases between. The CDR3 DNA reads as TGTGCCACCAGCAGAGGAGAACCGAACACTGAAGCTTTCTTT. Encoded protein: CATSRGEPNTEAFF. Complete variable domain (other parts from reference TRBV15 and TRBJ1-1): DAMVIQNPRYQVTQFGKPVTLSCSQTLNHNVMYWYQQKSSQAPKLLFHYYDKDFNNEADTPDNFQSRRPNTSFCFLDIRSPGLGDTAMYLCATSRGEPNTEAFFGQGTRLTVV.

V is TRBV4-2 and J is TRBJ2-1; 7 bases fit TRBD2. In germline, CDR1 is LGHNA, CDR2 YNFKEQ. The CDR3 consists of 15 residues. J gave up 5 bases and V 4 bases, and 8 bases lay outside the gene matches. Written as DNA, the CDR3 is TGTGCCAGCAGCCGCGGGGCGGGGGAGAACAATGAGCAGTTCTTC. It translates to CASSRGAGENNEQFF.

The rearrangement uses TRBV7-8 and TRBJ2-3; tentative D call: TRBD1 (6 bases). The V gene lost 2 bases and the J gene lost 3 bases, with 12 bases spanning the gap. This CDR3 is 15 amino acids long. Per the germline V gene, CDR1 is SGHVS and CDR2 is FQNEAQ. CDR3 coding DNA: TGTGCCAGCAGCTTACCAGGGGATGGTACAGATACGCAGTATTTT. Translation gives CASSLPGDGTDTQYF. Full variable domain (remainder filled in from reference TRBV7-8 and TRBJ2-3): GAGVSQSPRYKVAKRGQDVALRCDPISGHVSLFWYQQALGQGPEFLTYFQNEAQLDKSGLPSDRFFAERPEGSVSTLKIQRTQQEDSAVYLCASSLPGDGTDTQYFGPGTRLTVL.

The chain links TRBV6-5 to TRBJ2-1; 10 positions match TRBD2. The V and J ends lost 7 bases and 5 bases, in that order; junction bases with no gene match: 5. The CDR3 runs to 14 residues. Germline assignment: CDR1 MNHEY and CDR2 SVGAGI. CDR3 sequence: CASNRLAGDNEQFF. The CDR3 DNA sequence: TGTGCCAGCAATCGGCTAGCGGGGGACAATGAGCAGTTCTTC.

This clone showed up just a few times. The rearrangement joins TRBV9 to TRBJ1-3; TRBD1 matches 7 bases. The CDR3 runs to 15 residues. Germline trimming cut 4 bases from V and 4 bases from J; bases unmatched to any gene: 8. CDR1 is SGDLS, CDR2 YYNGEE, per germline. In DNA form, the CDR3 reads TGTGCCAGCAGCTCCCAGGGGGGCTTGGGAAACACCATATATTTT. Translation: CASSSQGGLGNTIYF.

The rearrangement joins TRBV9 to TRBJ1-2; D ambiguous. Trimming cost V 1 base and J 4 bases, with 11 bases left between them. This CDR3 spans 14 amino acids. CDR1 is SGDLS, CDR2 YYNGEE, per germline. CDR3 region: CASSVIATRYGYTF. CDR3 in DNA: TGTGCCAGCAGCGTAATAGCCACGCGCTATGGCTACACCTTC. Complete variable domain (other parts from reference TRBV9 and TRBJ1-2): DSGVTQTPKHLITATGQRVTLRCSPRSGDLSVYWYQQSLDQGLQFLIQYYNGEERAKGNILERFSAQQFPDLHSELNLSSLELGDSALYFCASSVIATRYGYTFGSGTRLTVV.

The gene calls are TRBV20-1 and TRBJ1-5, with no clear D. Germline V gives CDR1 DFQATT, CDR2 SNEGSKA (reference sequence). This CDR3 spans 12 amino acids. V dropped 3 bases and J dropped 5 bases, with 8 bases sitting between them. CDR3 protein: CSASGGDQPQHF. The DNA for the CDR3 is TGCAGTGCTAGTGGCGGGGATCAGCCCCAGCATTTT.

This clone was detected a few times. The chain carries TRBV7-9 and TRBJ2-2, with unresolved D. The ends were cut back, 3 bases at V and 5 bases at J, with 10 bases in the middle. CDR3 length: 14 amino acids. Germline assignment: CDR1 SEHNR and CDR2 FQNEAQ (reference sequence). CDR3 loop: CASSLISETGELFF. CDR3 nucleotide sequence: TGTGCCAGCAGCTTGATCTCGGAGACCGGGGAGCTGTTTTTT.